Sequencing of this T cell receptor beta chain was carried out in a study of blood T cell repertoires in COVID-19. In the study overall: PBMCs, B-cell-depleted T cells, or T cells provided the cDNA or gDNA that made up the material.

The CDR3 covers 12 residues. Germline V gene sequence: CDR1 KGHDR, CDR2 SFDVKD. In the original analysis: For nucleated cells, counts were estimated from reference gene primer amplification. Data came from immunoSEQ multiplex PCR; TCRdb stores just in-frame clones and leaves some out. That table gives V, J and clone size, and the DNA gave D and trimming. There are approximately 210,000 clones in the sample; 70% to 90% occur only once, and 1.5% lies in the top ten. This receptor was taken from a man between 18 and 35 years old with active or convalescent COVID-19. The chain joins TRBV24-1 to TRBJ2-7; perhaps TRBD1 as D (6 bases). Sequencing was performed on peripheral blood. The CDR3: CATKGDSYEQYF. The CDR3 coding sequence is TGTGCGACAAAGGGGGACTCCTACGAGCAGTACTTC.